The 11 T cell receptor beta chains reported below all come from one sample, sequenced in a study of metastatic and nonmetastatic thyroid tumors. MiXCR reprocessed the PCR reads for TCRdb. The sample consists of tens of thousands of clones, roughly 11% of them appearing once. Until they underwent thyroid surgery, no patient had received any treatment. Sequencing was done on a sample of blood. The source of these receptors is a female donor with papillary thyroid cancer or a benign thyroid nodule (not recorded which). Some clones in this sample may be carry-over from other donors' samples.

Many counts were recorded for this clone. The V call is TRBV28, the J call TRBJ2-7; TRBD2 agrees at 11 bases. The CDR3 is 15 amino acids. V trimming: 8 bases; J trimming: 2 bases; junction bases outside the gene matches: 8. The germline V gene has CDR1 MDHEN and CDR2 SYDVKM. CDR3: CASGSSGRKTYEQYF. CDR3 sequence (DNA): TGTGCCAGCGGATCTAGCGGGAGGAAAACCTACGAGCAGTACTTC. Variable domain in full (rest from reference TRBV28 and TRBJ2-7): DVKVTQSSRYLVKRTGEKVFLECVQDMDHENMFWYRQDPGLGLRLIYFSYDVKMKEKGDIPEGYSVSREKKERFSLILESASTNQTSMYLCASGSSGRKTYEQYFGPGTRLTVT.

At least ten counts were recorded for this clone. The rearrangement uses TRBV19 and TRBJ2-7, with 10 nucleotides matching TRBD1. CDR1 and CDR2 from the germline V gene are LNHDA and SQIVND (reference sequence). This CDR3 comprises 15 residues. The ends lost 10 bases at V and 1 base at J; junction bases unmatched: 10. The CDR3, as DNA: TGTGCCACTCAAAACCGGGACAGGGGATCCTACGAGCAGTACTTC. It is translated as CATQNRDRGSYEQYF.

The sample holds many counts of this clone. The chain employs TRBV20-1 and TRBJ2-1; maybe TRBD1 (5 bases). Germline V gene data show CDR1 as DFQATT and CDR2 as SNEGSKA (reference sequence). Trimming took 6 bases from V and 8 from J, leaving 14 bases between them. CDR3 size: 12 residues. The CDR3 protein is CSATDLRDEQFF. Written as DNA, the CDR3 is TGCAGTGCCACGGACCTCAGGGATGAGCAGTTCTTC.

This CDR3 reads CASSLTVITGNTIYF. The DNA of the CDR3 is TGCGCCAGCAGCCTTACAGTGATCACTGGAAACACCATATATTTT. The chain combines TRBV5-1 with TRBJ1-3; D call uncertain. Trimming removed 4 bases at V and 2 bases at J, with 13 bases between. From germline, CDR1 is SGHRS and CDR2 YFSETQ. The CDR3 length is 15 residues.

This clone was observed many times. The CDR3 coding sequence is TGTGCCAGTAGTATACAGGGGGCGAGCTCTGAGACCCAGTACTTC. Translating gives CASSIQGASSETQYF. The V gene is TRBV19, the J gene TRBJ2-5; 8 bases line up with TRBD1. Per the germline V gene, CDR1 is LNHDA and CDR2 is SQIVND (reference sequence). J gave up 5 bases and V 2 bases, and 7 bases lay outside the gene matches. This CDR3 is 15 amino acids long. Variable domain in full (rest from reference TRBV19 and TRBJ2-5): DGGITQSPKYLFRKEGQNVTLSCEQNLNHDAMYWYRQDPGQGLRLIYYSQIVNDFQKGDIAEGYSVSREKKESFPLTVTSAQKNPTAFYLCASSIQGASSETQYFGPGTRLLVL.

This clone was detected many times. CDR3 nucleotides: TGCAGCGTCGGCAGGTCGGGGCCCTCTGGAAACACCATATATTTT. This codes for CSVGRSGPSGNTIYF. The gene calls are TRBV29-1 and TRBJ1-3; weak D call: TRBD1 (5 bases). V was clipped by 6 bases and J by 0 bases, with 15 bases between them. This CDR3 has 15 amino acids. Germline CDR1 SQVTM, CDR2 ANQGSEA.

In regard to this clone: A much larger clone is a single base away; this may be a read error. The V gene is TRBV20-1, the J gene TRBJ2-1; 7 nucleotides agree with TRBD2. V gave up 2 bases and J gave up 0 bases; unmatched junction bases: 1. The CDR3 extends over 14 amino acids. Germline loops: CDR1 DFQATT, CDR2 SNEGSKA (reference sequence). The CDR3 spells CSARPGGSYNEQFF. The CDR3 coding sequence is TGCAGTGCTAGACCGGGAGGCTCCTACAATGAGCAGTTCTTC.

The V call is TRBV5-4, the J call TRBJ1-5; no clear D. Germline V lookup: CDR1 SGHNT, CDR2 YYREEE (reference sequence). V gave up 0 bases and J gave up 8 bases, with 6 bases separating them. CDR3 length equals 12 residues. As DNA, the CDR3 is TGTGCCAGCAGCTTGGAGGATGAGCCCCAGCATTTT. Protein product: CASSLEDEPQHF.

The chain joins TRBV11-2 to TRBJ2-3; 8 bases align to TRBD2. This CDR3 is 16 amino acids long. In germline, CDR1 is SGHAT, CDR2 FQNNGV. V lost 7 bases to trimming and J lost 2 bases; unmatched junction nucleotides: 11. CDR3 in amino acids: CASIPQVAGYTDTQYF. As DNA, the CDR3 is TGTGCCAGCATCCCCCAGGTAGCGGGGTACACAGATACGCAGTATTTT.

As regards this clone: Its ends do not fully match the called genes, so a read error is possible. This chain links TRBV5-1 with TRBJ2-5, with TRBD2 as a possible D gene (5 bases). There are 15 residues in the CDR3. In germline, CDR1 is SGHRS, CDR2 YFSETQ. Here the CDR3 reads CASSSVEEEQETPYF. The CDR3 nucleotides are TGCGCCAGCAGCTCCGTAGAGGAGGAACAAGAGACCCCGTACTTC.

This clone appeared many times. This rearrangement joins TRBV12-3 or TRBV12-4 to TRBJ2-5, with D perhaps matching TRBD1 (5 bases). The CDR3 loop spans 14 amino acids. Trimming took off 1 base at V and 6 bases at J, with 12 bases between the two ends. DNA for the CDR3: TGTGCCAGCAGTTTAGTAGGGGTCCAGCAGACCCAGTACTTC. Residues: CASSLVGVQQTQYF.